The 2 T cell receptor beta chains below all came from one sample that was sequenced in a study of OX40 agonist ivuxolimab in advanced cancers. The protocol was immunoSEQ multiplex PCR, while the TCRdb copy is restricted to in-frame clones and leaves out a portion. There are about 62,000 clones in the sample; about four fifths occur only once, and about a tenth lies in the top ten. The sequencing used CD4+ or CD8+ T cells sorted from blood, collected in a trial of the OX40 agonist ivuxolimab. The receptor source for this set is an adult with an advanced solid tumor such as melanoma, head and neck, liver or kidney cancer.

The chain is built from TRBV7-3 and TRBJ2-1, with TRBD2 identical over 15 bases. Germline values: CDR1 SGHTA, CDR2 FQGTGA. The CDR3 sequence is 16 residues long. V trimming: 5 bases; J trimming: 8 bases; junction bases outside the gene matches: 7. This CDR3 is CASSQGLAGGGHEQFF. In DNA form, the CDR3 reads TGTGCCAGCAGCCAGGGACTAGCGGGGGGCGGTCATGAGCAGTTCTTC. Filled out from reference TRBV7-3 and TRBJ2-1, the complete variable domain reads GAGVSQTPSNKVTEKGKYVELRCDPISGHTALYWYRQSLGQGPEFLIYFQGTGAADDSGLPNDRFFAVRPEGSVSTLKIQRTERGDSAVYLCASSQGLAGGGHEQFFGPGTRLTVL.

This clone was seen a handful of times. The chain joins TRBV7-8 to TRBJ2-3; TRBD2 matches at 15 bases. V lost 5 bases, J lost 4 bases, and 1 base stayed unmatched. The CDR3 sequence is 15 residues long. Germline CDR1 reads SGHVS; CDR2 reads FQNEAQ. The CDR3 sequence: CASSRTSGRADTQYF. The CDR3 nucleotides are TGTGCCAGCAGCCGGACTAGCGGGAGGGCAGATACGCAGTATTTT.